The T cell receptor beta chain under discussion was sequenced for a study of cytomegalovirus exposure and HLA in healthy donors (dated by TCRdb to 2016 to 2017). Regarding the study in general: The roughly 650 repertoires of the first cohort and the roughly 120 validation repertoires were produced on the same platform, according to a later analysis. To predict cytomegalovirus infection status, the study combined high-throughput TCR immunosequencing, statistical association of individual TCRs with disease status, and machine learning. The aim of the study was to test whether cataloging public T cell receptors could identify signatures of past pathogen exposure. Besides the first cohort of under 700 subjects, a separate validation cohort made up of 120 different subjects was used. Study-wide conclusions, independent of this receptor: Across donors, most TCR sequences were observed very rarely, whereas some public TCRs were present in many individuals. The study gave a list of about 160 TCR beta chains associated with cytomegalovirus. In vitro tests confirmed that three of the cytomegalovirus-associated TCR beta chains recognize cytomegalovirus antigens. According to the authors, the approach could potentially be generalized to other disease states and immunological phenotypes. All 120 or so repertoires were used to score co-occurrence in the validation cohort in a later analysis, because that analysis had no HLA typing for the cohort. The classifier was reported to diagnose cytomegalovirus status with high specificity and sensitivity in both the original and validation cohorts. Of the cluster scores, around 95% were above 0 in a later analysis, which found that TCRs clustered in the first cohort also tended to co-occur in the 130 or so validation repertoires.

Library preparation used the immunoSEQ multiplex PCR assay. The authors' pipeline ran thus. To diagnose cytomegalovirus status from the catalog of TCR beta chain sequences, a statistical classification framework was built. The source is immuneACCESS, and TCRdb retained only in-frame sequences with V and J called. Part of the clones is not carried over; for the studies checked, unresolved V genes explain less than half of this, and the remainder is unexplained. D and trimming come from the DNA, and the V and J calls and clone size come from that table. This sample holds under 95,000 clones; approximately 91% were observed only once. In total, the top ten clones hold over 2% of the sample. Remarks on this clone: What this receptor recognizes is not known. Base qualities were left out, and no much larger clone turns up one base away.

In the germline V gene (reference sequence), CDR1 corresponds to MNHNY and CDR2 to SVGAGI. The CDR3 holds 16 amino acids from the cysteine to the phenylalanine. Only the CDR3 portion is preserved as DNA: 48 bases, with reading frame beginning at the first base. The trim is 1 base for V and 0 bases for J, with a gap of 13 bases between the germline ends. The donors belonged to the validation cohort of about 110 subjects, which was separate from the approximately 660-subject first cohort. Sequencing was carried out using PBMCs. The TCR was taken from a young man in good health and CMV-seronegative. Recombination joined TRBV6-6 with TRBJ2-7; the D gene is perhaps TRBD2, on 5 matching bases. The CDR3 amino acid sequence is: CASSYFGSDFSYEQYF. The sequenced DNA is TGTGCCAGCAGTTACTTTGGTAGCGACTTCTCCTACGAGCAGTACTTC.